This T cell receptor beta chain was captured by sequencing in a study of OX40 agonist ivuxolimab in advanced cancers. Across the whole study: Ivuxolimab, an antibody acting as an agonist of OX40 (CD134), was used to treat patients. Participants averaged 60 years of age (range about 23 to 80) and were around 83% male.

As for this clone: Its antigen is not known.

Per germline, CDR1 SNHLY and CDR2 FYNNEI. V dropped 2 bases and J dropped 7; count of bases not matched to a gene: 3. This CDR3 is 13 amino acids long. A history of autoimmune disease or systemic immunosuppression excluded patients. TCRdb's copy holds only in-frame clones and misses some; the assay was immunoSEQ multiplex PCR. The sample holds 70,000 to 95,000 clones; about nine tenths are singletons and the top ten take approximately 7%. The study, taken as a whole, reports: On average, CD8+ T cells had more expanded clones than CD4+.

The receptor was derived from an adult with an advanced solid tumor such as melanoma, head and neck, liver or kidney cancer. The rearrangement joins TRBV2 to TRBJ1-1; 8 nucleotides match TRBD1. The sample was CD4+ or CD8+ T cells sorted from blood, taken in a trial of the OX40 agonist ivuxolimab. Here the CDR3 DNA reads TGTGCCAGCAGTGAACAGGGGGCTGGTGAAGCTTTCTTT. As protein: CASSEQGAGEAFF.